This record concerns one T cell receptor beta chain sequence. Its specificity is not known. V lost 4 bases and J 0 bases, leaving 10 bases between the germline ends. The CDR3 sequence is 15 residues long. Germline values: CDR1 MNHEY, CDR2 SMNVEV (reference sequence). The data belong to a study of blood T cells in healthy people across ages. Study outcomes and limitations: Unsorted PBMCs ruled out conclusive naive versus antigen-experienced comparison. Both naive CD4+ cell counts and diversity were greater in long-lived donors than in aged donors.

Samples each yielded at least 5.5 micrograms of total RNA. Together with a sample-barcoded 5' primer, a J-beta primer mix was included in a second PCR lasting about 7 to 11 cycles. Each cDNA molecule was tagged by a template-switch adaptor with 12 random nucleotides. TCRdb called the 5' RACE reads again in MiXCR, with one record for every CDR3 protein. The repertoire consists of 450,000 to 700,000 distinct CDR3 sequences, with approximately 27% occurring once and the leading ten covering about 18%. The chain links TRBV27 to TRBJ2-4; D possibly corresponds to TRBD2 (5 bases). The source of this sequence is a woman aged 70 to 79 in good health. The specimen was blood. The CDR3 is CASSSGVVAKNIQYF. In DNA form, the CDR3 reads TGTGCCAGCAGTTCCGGGGTTGTAGCCAAAAACATTCAGTACTTC.